Shown below are 3 T cell receptor beta chains from a single sample sequenced in a study of T cell responses to AZD1222 COVID-19 vaccine. Repertoires were generated with immunoSEQ multiplex PCR, while TCRdb's copy carries only in-frame clones and drops some. The top ten hold approximately 12% of the sample, which has under 150,000 clones, 85% to 90% seen once. Sequences were derived from peripheral blood, sampled on day 0 of MenACWY control vaccination. These receptors all come from an adult in good health.

CDR3 residues: CASSIGGYPNTGELFF. DNA for the CDR3: TGTGCCAGTAGTATAGGGGGGTATCCGAACACCGGGGAGCTGTTTTTT. The chain has TRBV19 and TRBJ2-2; D is possibly TRBD1 or TRBD2 (5 bases each). V lost 1 base and J 0 bases, leaving 9 bases between the germline ends. The germline V gene has CDR1 LNHDA and CDR2 SQIVND (reference sequence). The CDR3 sequence is 16 residues long.

Comment on this clone: The sample has other DNA sequences that encode this CDR3 too. The genes are TRBV12-3 or TRBV12-4 and TRBJ1-2; possibly TRBD1 for D (5 bases). The CDR3 loop spans 13 amino acids. The V end was cut by 5 bases, the J end by 4 bases, with 11 bases between. The chain's CDR3 is CASSLGTGYGYTF. CDR3 nucleotides: TGTGCCAGCAGTCTAGGGACTGGCTATGGCTACACCTTC.

J is TRBJ1-6 and V is TRBV21-1; the table's D call TRBD1 went unverified against the DNA. TRBV21-1 is a documented pseudogene. The CDR3 totals 17 residues. Here the CDR3 DNA reads TGTGCCAGCAGCAAAGCGTTATCCGGACAGGGCGGTTCACCCCTCCACTTT. The encoded protein is CASSKALSGQGGSPLHF.